A single sample gave rise to the 21 T cell receptor beta chains below, sequenced in a study of vaccination effects on CD4 cells after COVID-19. These receptors' antigens are unknown. ViraFEST assay sequencing came after antigen-specific CD4+ T cells were expanded with viral peptide pools. Cells that had been cultured for 10 days were the source of isolated CD4+ T cells. Two doses of either BNT162b2 or mRNA-1273 were given to each participant. Generated by immunoSEQ multiplex PCR, the TCRdb table keeps only in-frame clones and is missing some. The sample records tens of thousands of clones, approximately 64% being singletons. The sample was CD4+ T cells from PBMCs cultured with SARS-CoV-2 spike peptides, taken after COVID-19 vaccination. The source is a human donor who received a COVID-19 vaccine.

The genes are TRBV5-1 and TRBJ2-3; D is ambiguous. The CDR3 runs 14 residues. Germline lookup yields CDR1 SGHRS and CDR2 YFSETQ. Trimming cost V 0 bases and J 4 bases, with 9 bases left between them. The CDR3 here is CASSLDPGPDTQYF. The CDR3 nucleotides read TGCGCCAGCAGCTTGGACCCGGGTCCAGATACGCAGTATTTT.

There are a few counts of this clone. V gene TRBV2 combines with J gene TRBJ2-7; the match to TRBD2 covers 7 bases. With V trimmed by 9 bases and J by 1 base, 9 bases remained unmatched. The CDR3 extends over 14 amino acids. The germline gives CDR1 SNHLY, CDR2 FYNNEI. The CDR3 here is CASMAGVVSYEQYF. For the CDR3, the DNA is TGTGCCAGTATGGCGGGAGTGGTTTCCTACGAGCAGTACTTC. Filled out from reference TRBV2 and TRBJ2-7, the complete variable domain reads EPEVTQTPSHQVTQMGQEVILRCVPISNHLYFYWYRQILGQKVEFLVSFYNNEISEKSEIFDDQFSVERPDGSNFTLKIRSTKLEDSAMYFCASMAGVVSYEQYFGPGTRLTVT.

The rearrangement links TRBV5-1 to TRBJ1-2, with TRBD1 as a possible D gene (5 bases). This CDR3 region has 15 residues. Trimming stripped 3 bases from V and 4 bases from J, with 16 bases between. The germline CDR1 and CDR2 sequences are SGHRS and YFSETQ. The CDR3 is CASSSRDGLLYGYTF. The CDR3, as DNA: TGCGCCAGCAGCTCCCGGGACGGTTTACTCTATGGCTACACCTTC.

This sequence joins TRBV27 and TRBJ1-2, with D tentatively TRBD1 (5 bases). Germline-derived CDR1 and CDR2 are MNHEY and SMNVEV (reference sequence). V was shortened by 6 bases and J by 4 bases, with 12 bases between the two germline ends. The CDR3 is 13 residues long. The CDR3 bases are TGTGCCAGCAGGCTCGACAGTACCTATGGCTACACCTTC. Its protein product is CASRLDSTYGYTF.

The genes are TRBV11-2 and TRBJ1-5; D may be TRBD1 (5 bases). The length of the CDR3 is 13 residues. V lost 2 bases to trimming and J lost 7 bases, with 9 bases between them. Looked up from germline, CDR1 is SGHAT and CDR2 is FQNNGV. CDR3 nucleotide sequence: TGTGCCAGCAGCTTATACCGGGACCAGCCCCAGCATTTT. It is translated as CASSLYRDQPQHF.

The CDR3 is CASSLQQGAGNQPQHF. DNA of the CDR3: TGTGCCAGCAGCCTTCAACAGGGGGCGGGCAATCAGCCCCAGCATTTT. The gene calls are TRBV13 and TRBJ1-5, with TRBD1 identical over 9 bases. Germline CDR1 reads PRHDT; CDR2 reads FYEKMQ (reference sequence). This CDR3 contains 16 residues. V trimming: 5 bases; J trimming: 2 bases; junction bases outside the gene matches: 7.

V and J are TRBV10-3 and TRBJ2-1; 13 nucleotides match TRBD2. Germline CDR1 and CDR2: ENHRY and SYGVKD. The J segment lost 3 bases and the V segment lost 8 bases, leaving 13 bases of the junction unmatched. This CDR3 contains 18 residues. Here the CDR3 DNA reads TGTGCCATCGGGGAGACTAGCGGGAGGACCCTTGGCTACAATGAGCAGTTCTTC. Translated: CAIGETSGRTLGYNEQFF.

The rearrangement links TRBV7-9 to TRBJ2-5, with a tentative D call TRBD2 (6 bases). The CDR3 extends over 14 amino acids. V was cut by 2 bases and J by 4 bases, with 11 bases left in between. Germline CDR1 is SEHNR and CDR2 is FQNEAQ (reference sequence). This CDR3 reads CASSLFGGPETQYF. CDR3 coding DNA: TGTGCCAGCAGCTTATTCGGGGGTCCAGAGACCCAGTACTTC.

The CDR3 DNA sequence: TGTGCCAGCAGCCGACAGATCCAGAACACTGAAGCTTTCTTT. It yields the protein CASSRQIQNTEAFF. The gene calls are TRBV3-1 (or the pseudogene TRBV3-2) and TRBJ1-1; D possibly corresponds to TRBD1 (5 bases). Trimming took off 4 bases at V and 1 base at J, with 10 bases between the two ends. Germline values: CDR1 LGHDT, CDR2 YNNKEL (reference sequence). The CDR3 consists of 14 residues.

The V call is TRBV5-1, the J call TRBJ2-5; 10 nucleotides agree with TRBD2. The length of the CDR3 is 15 residues. J was trimmed by 2 bases and V by 3 bases; bases with no gene match: 4. Germline values: CDR1 SGHRS, CDR2 YFSETQ. The CDR3 nucleotides read TGCGCCAGCAGCTCACTAGCGGGACAGCAAGAGACCCAGTACTTC. Its translation: CASSSLAGQQETQYF.

V and J are TRBV12-3 or TRBV12-4 and TRBJ1-6; D unresolved. V lost 7 bases, J lost 9 bases, and 13 bases lay in between. The CDR3 runs to 13 residues. The CDR3: CASNEEPGSPLHF. For the CDR3, the DNA is TGTGCCAGCAACGAGGAGCCCGGTTCACCCCTCCACTTT.

This clone showed up just once. The gene calls are TRBV11-2 and TRBJ2-5; 11 nucleotides align to TRBD2. In germline, CDR1 is SGHAT, CDR2 FQNNGV. The CDR3 length is 18 residues. Trimming cost V 1 base and J 5 bases; bases outside gene matches: 12. CDR3 loop: CASSLVGLAGGPLETQYF. The DNA of the CDR3 is TGTGCCAGCAGCTTAGTGGGTTTAGCGGGAGGGCCATTGGAGACCCAGTACTTC.

This clone was detected only a few times. The chain recombines TRBV10-3 with TRBJ2-2; D gene unclear. The V gene's germline CDR1 is ENHRY and CDR2 SYGVKD. The CDR3 has 13 amino acids. Trimming left V 4 bases short and J 7 bases short, with 10 bases between. The chain's CDR3 is CAISGIDDGELFF. The CDR3 DNA is TGTGCCATCAGTGGAATTGACGACGGGGAGCTGTTTTTT.

The chain has TRBV5-1 and TRBJ1-4; the D is unclear. The CDR3 covers 16 residues. Germline V gene lookup returns CDR1 SGHRS and CDR2 YFSETQ. V lost 0 bases and J lost 1, with 10 bases in between. Here the CDR3 DNA reads TGCGCCAGCAGCTTGGAAGGGATCCGAACTAATGAAAAACTGTTTTTT. Its translation is CASSLEGIRTNEKLFF.

The table lists this clone with a few counts. V is TRBV7-5 and J is TRBJ1-1; TRBD1, the table's D call, lacks a check against the DNA. TRBV7-5 constitutes a pseudogene. This CDR3 has 19 amino acids. CDR3: CVRSHSTIKRTRINTEAFF. CDR3 nucleotide sequence: TGTGTCAGAAGCCATAGTACGATAAAAAGGACAAGAATAAACACTGAAGCTTTCTTT.

The V gene is TRBV4-1, the J gene TRBJ2-7, with no clear D. Germline CDR1 and CDR2: MGHRA and YSYEKL. CDR3 length: 13 residues. Trimming pared 1 base from V and 2 bases from J, leaving 6 bases between. This chain's CDR3 is CASSQVGTYEQYF. CDR3 DNA sequence: TGCGCCAGCAGCCAAGTCGGTACCTACGAGCAGTACTTC.

The chain couples TRBV5-1 to TRBJ1-3, with D uncertain. The V gene lost 4 bases and the J gene lost 0 bases, with 14 bases spanning the gap. The length of the CDR3 is 16 residues. The germline V gene has CDR1 SGHRS and CDR2 YFSETQ. CDR3 region: CASSRVETDSGNTIYF. Here the CDR3 DNA reads TGCGCCAGCAGCCGGGTGGAGACCGACTCTGGAAACACCATATATTTT.

The chain combines TRBV7-2 with TRBJ2-3, with TRBD1 identical over 9 bases. This CDR3 region has 14 residues. Germline CDR1 reads SGHTA; CDR2 reads FQGNSA. The V and J ends lost 2 bases and 15 bases, in that order; junction bases with no gene match: 12. The CDR3 region has the DNA TGTGCCAGCAGCTTATTTAGTCCCGGGACAGGGCAATATTTT. It yields the protein CASSLFSPGTGQYF.

This clone appeared a few times. The gene calls are TRBV7-9 and TRBJ2-1, with TRBD2 identical over 8 bases. The germline gives CDR1 SEHNR, CDR2 FQNEAQ (reference sequence). The J segment lost 10 bases and the V segment lost 5 bases, leaving 10 bases of the junction unmatched. CDR3 length: 14 amino acids. CDR3 sequence (DNA): TGTGCCAGCAGCACCATAGCGGGGAATGGGGAGCAGTTCTTC. It encodes CASSTIAGNGEQFF. Based on the CDR3 plus reference TRBV7-9 and TRBJ2-1, the full variable domain is DTGVSQNPRHKITKRGQNVTFRCDPISEHNRLYWYRQTLGQGPEFLTYFQNEAQLEKSRLLSDRFSAERPKGSFSTLEIQRTEQGDSAMYLCASSTIAGNGEQFFGPGTRLTVL.

V gene TRBV19 combines with J gene TRBJ2-4; tentatively, D is TRBD2 (6 bases). The germline CDR1 and CDR2 sequences are LNHDA and SQIVND (reference sequence). Trimming shortened V by 3 bases and J by 2 bases, and 14 bases separated the two germline ends. The length of the CDR3 is 16 residues. The CDR3 DNA follows: TGTGCCAGTAGTATGGGGGGACTCCTGACCAAAAACATTCAGTACTTC. Its protein is CASSMGGLLTKNIQYF. Together with reference TRBV19 and TRBJ2-4, the CDR3 gives the full variable domain: DGGITQSPKYLFRKEGQNVTLSCEQNLNHDAMYWYRQDPGQGLRLIYYSQIVNDFQKGDIAEGYSVSREKKESFPLTVTSAQKNPTAFYLCASSMGGLLTKNIQYFGAGTRLSVL.

This clone showed up just a few times. The rearrangement uses TRBV5-5 and TRBJ1-5; 8 bases match TRBD1. There are 16 residues in the CDR3. The V segment lost 0 bases and the J segment 2 bases; nucleotides outside the gene matches: 4. Germline loops: CDR1 SGHKS, CDR2 YYEKEE (reference sequence). CDR3 in DNA: TGTGCCAGCAGCTTGGAAGGACAGGGCGGCAATCAGCCCCAGCATTTT. This gives the protein CASSLEGQGGNQPQHF.